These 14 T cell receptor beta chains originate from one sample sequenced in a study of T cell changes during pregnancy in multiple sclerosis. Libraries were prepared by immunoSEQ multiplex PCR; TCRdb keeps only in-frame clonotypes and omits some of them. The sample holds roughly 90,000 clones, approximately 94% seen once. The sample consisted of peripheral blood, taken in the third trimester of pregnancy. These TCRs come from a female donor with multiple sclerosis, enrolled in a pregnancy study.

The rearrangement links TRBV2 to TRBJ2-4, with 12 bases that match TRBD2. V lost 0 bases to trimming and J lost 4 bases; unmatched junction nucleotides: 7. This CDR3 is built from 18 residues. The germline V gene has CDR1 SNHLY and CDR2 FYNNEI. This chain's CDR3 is CASSEARGLAGQKNIQYF. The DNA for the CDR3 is TGTGCCAGCAGTGAAGCTAGGGGACTAGCGGGTCAAAAAAACATTCAGTACTTC.

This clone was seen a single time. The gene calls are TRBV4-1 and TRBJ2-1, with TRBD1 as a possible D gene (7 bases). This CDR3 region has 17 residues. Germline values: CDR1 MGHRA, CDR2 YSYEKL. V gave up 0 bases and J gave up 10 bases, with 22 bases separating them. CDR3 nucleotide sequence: TGCGCCAGCAGCCAAGAGGAGGGGGCCTATCCTACGAGGGAGCAGTTCTTC. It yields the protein CASSQEEGAYPTREQFF.

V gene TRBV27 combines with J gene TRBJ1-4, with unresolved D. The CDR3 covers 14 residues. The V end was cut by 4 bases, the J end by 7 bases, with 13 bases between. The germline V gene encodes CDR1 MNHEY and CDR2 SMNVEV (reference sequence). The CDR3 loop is CASSSAGWGEKLFF. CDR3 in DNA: TGTGCCAGCAGTTCGGCGGGCTGGGGTGAAAAACTGTTTTTT.

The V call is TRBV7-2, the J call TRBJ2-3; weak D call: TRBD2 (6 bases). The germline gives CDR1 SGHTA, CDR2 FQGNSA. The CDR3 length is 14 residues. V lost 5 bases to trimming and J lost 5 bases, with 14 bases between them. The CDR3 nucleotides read TGTGCCAGCAGCCAGACTAGTTGGGGAGATACGCAGTATTTT. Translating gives CASSQTSWGDTQYF.

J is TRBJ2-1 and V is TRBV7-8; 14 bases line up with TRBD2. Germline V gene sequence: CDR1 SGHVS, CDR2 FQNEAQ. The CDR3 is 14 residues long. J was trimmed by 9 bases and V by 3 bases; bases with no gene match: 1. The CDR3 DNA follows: TGTGCCAGCAGCTTGGGGACTAGCGGGGGTGAGCAGTTCTTC. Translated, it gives CASSLGTSGGEQFF. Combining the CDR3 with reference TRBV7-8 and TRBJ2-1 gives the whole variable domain GAGVSQSPRYKVAKRGQDVALRCDPISGHVSLFWYQQALGQGPEFLTYFQNEAQLDKSGLPSDRFFAERPEGSVSTLKIQRTQQEDSAVYLCASSLGTSGGEQFFGPGTRLTVL.

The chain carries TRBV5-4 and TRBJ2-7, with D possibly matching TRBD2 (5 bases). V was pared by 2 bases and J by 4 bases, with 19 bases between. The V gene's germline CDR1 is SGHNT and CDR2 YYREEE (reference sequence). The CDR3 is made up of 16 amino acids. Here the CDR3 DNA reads TGTGCCAGCAGCTTTCAAATGGTGGGAGAACGGTACGAGCAGTACTTC. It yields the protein CASSFQMVGERYEQYF.

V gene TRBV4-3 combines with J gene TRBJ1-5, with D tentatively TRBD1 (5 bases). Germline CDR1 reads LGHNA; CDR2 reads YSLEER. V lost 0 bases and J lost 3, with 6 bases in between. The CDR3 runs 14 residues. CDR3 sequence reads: CASSQDRVNQPQHF. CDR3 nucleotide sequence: TGCGCCAGCAGCCAAGACAGGGTCAATCAGCCCCAGCATTTT.

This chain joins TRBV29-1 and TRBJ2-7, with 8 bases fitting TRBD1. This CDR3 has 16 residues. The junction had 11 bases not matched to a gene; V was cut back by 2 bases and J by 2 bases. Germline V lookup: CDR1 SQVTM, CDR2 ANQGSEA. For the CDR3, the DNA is TGCAGCGTTGAAACACAACTACAGGGGGTCGCCTACGAGCAGTACTTC. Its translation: CSVETQLQGVAYEQYF.

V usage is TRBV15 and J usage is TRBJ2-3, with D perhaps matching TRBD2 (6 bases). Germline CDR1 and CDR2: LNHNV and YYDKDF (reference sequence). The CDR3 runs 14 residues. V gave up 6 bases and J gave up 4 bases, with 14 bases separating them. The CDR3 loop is CATRPEGEADTQYF. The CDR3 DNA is TGTGCCACCAGGCCGGAGGGAGAAGCAGATACGCAGTATTTT.

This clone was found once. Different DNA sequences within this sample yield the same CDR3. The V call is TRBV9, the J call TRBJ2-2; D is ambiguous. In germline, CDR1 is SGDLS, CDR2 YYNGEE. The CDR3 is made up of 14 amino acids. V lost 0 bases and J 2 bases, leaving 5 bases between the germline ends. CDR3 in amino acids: CASSVGGNTGELFF. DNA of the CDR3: TGTGCCAGCAGCGTAGGAGGAAACACCGGGGAGCTGTTTTTT.

The CDR3 loop is CASSIWADNEQFF. In DNA form, the CDR3 reads TGTGCCAGTAGTATATGGGCCGACAATGAGCAGTTCTTC. This chain joins TRBV19 and TRBJ2-1; D is unclear. This CDR3 comprises 13 residues. Per the germline V gene, CDR1 is LNHDA and CDR2 is SQIVND (reference sequence). Trimming pared 2 bases from V and 5 bases from J, leaving 7 bases between.

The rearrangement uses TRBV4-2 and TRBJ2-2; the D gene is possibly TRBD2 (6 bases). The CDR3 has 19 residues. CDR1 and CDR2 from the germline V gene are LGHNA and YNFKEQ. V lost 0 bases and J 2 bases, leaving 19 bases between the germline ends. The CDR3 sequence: CASSQEGSGLRTNTGELFF. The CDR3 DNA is TGTGCCAGCAGCCAAGAAGGGAGCGGACTACGTACTAACACCGGGGAGCTGTTTTTT.

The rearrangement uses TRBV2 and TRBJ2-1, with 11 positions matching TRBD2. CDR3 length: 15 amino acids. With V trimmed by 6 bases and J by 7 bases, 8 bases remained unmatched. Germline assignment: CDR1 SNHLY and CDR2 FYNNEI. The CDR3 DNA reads TGTGCCAGCAGGGCTACTAGCGGGAGATGGAATGAGCAGTTCTTC. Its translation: CASRATSGRWNEQFF.

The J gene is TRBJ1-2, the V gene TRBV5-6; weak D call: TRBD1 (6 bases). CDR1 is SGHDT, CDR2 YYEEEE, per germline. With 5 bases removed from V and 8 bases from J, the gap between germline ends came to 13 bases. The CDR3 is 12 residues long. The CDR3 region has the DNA TGTGCCAGCAGACAGGGTTATTGGGGCTACACCTTC. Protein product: CASRQGYWGYTF.